The 9 T cell receptor beta chains below all came from one sample that was sequenced in a study of identical twins. Via MiXCR, TCRdb re-called the 5' RACE reads, giving one row per CDR3 protein. The table shows 550,000 to 800,000 distinct CDR3 sequences, with about 7.6% occurring only once. These data were also filed under a second study, of yellow fever vaccine responses in identical twins.

Sequenced input: PBMCs. All receptors derive from a woman under 30 in good health.

This clonotype was seen only a few times. The rearrangement joins TRBV7-8 to TRBJ1-4, with D unclear. CDR3 length equals 13 residues. CDR1 SGHVS and CDR2 FQNEAQ come from the germline V gene. V was shortened by 1 base and J by 6 bases, with 6 bases between the two germline ends. For the CDR3, the DNA is TGTGCCAGCAGCTTAGTATTTGATGAAAAACTGTTTTTT. Residues: CASSLVFDEKLFF.

This chain uses TRBV6-2 or TRBV6-3 with TRBJ2-7, with a possible D match to TRBD2 (6 bases). Looked up from germline, CDR1 is MNHEY and CDR2 is SVGEGT. The length of the CDR3 is 12 residues. Trimming removed 0 bases from V and 6 bases from J, with 6 bases in between. The CDR3, as DNA: TGTGCCAGCAGTTACTCCGGGAGCGAGCAGTACGTC. It is translated as CASSYSGSEQYV.

This clonotype was seen more than once but under ten times. The chain joins TRBV19 to TRBJ1-5; D gene unclear. The CDR3 spans 15 residues. Looked up from germline, CDR1 is LNHDA and CDR2 is SQIVND (reference sequence). V was trimmed by 4 bases and J by 5 bases, leaving 15 bases between them. The CDR3 region is CASSRFKGDYQPQHF. Written as DNA, the CDR3 is TGTGCCAGTAGTAGGTTCAAAGGAGATTATCAGCCCCAGCATTTT.

V gene TRBV20-1 combines with J gene TRBJ1-1; the D is unclear. With 0 bases removed from V and 5 bases from J, the gap between germline ends came to 7 bases. CDR1 is DFQATT, CDR2 SNEGSKA, per germline (reference sequence). This CDR3 is 12 amino acids long. The DNA for the CDR3 is TGCAGTGCTAGAGAAAGAGGGACTGAAGCTTTCTTT. As protein: CSARERGTEAFF.

The J gene is TRBJ2-5, the V gene TRBV12-3 or TRBV12-4; a weak D match, TRBD1 (6 bases). This CDR3 region has 14 residues. Trimming shortened V by 3 bases and J by 5 bases, and 13 bases separated the two germline ends. CDR3 coding DNA: TGTGCCAGCAGTTTTACAGGGACGGGTGAGACCCAGTACTTC. Its protein is CASSFTGTGETQYF.

This clonotype has at least ten counts. V gene TRBV29-1 combines with J gene TRBJ2-1, with D perhaps TRBD1 (6 bases). This CDR3 is 13 amino acids long. The germline CDR1 and CDR2 sequences are SQVTM and ANQGSEA. Trimming took off 7 bases at V and 0 bases at J, with 10 bases between the two ends. The CDR3 DNA reads as TGCAGCGCGCAGGGGACCTCCTACAATGAGCAGTTCTTC. Amino acid sequence: CSAQGTSYNEQFF.

The chain has TRBV11-2 and TRBJ2-3; 9 bases are shared with TRBD1. The CDR3 covers 21 residues. After removal of 5 bases from V and 0 bases from J, the junction contained 21 bases not matched to a gene. The germline CDR1 and CDR2 sequences are SGHAT and FQNNGV. The CDR3 sequence is CASSLTLKGTGRFLSTDTQYF. Written as DNA, the CDR3 is TGTGCCAGCAGCCTTACCTTGAAAGGGACAGGGAGATTCCTTAGCACAGATACGCAGTATTTT.

This clonotype has a count of ten or more. The chain carries TRBV20-1 and TRBJ1-5, with 7 positions matching TRBD1. The ends lost 3 bases at V and 5 bases at J; junction bases unmatched: 7. Per the germline V gene, CDR1 is DFQATT and CDR2 is SNEGSKA (reference sequence). The CDR3 length is 14 residues. The CDR3 region is CSASPGTDHQPQHF. CDR3 DNA: TGCAGTGCTAGCCCCGGGACAGACCATCAGCCCCAGCATTTT.

As concerns this clonotype: Its ends do not fully match the called genes, so a read error is possible. V usage is TRBV6-5 and J usage is TRBJ2-1; D call uncertain. In germline, CDR1 is MNHEY, CDR2 SVGAGI. The CDR3 loop spans 11 amino acids. CDR3 sequence (DNA): TGTGCCAGCAGTTACTGGAATGTGCAGTTCTTC. It specifies CASSYWNVQFF.